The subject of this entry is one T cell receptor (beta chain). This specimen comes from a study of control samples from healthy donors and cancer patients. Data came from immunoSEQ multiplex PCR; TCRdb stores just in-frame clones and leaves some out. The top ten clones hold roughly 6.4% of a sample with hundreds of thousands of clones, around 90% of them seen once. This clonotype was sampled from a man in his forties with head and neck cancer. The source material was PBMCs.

CDR3: CASSPRGTPSSNEQFF. The CDR3 DNA follows: TGTGCCAGCAGCCCGCGTGGAACCCCCAGTTCGAATGAGCAGTTCTTC. The gene calls are TRBV9 and TRBJ2-1; D uncertain. The germline CDR1 and CDR2 sequences are SGDLS and YYNGEE. V dropped 4 bases and J dropped 7 bases, with 21 bases sitting between them. CDR3 length equals 16 residues.